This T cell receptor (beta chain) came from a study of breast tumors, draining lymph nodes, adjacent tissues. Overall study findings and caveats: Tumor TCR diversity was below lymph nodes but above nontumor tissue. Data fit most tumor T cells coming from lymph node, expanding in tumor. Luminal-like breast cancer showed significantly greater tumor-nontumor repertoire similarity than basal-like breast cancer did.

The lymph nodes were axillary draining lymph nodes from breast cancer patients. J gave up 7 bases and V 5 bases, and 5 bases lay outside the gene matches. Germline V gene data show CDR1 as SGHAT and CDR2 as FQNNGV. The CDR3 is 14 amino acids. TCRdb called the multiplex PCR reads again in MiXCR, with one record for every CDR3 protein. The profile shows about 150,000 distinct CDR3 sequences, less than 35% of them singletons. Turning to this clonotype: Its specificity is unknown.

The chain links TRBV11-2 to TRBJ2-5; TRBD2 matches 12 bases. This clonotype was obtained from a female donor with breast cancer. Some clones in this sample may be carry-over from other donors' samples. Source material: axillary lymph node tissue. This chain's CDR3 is CASSPSGGAGTQYF. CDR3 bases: TGTGCCAGCAGCCCTAGCGGGGGGGCGGGGACCCAGTACTTC.